Sequencing of this T cell receptor (beta chain) was carried out in a study of TIL therapy for anti-PD-1-resistant metastatic lung cancer. Across the whole study: Median patient age was 54, ranging about 38-80 years. Median tumor mutation burden was roughly 1.4 mutations per megabase.

The libraries were made with immunoSEQ v3. This table comes from immunoSEQ multiplex PCR, and its TCRdb copy is limited to in-frame clones, with some not included. The sample has more than 90,000 clones, approximately 65% seen once. Time point in this sample: pre-treatment sample, taken before nivolumab and TIL therapy. Pleural nodules or supraclavicular lymph nodes made up most of the excised metastases sampled. Losses at the gene ends were 5 bases for V and 7 bases for J; bases not matched to a gene: 6. The CDR3 consists of 13 residues. Germline CDR1 and CDR2: SGHTA and FQGNSA. This TCR was sampled from a person between 25 and 79 years old with non-small cell lung cancer. The chain combines TRBV7-2 with TRBJ2-7, with 9 bases aligning to TRBD1. The sample in question was tumor tissue, obtained at baseline. CDR3 residues: CASSLGTGWEQYF. For the CDR3, the DNA is TGTGCCAGCAGCCTCGGGACAGGGTGGGAGCAGTACTTC.